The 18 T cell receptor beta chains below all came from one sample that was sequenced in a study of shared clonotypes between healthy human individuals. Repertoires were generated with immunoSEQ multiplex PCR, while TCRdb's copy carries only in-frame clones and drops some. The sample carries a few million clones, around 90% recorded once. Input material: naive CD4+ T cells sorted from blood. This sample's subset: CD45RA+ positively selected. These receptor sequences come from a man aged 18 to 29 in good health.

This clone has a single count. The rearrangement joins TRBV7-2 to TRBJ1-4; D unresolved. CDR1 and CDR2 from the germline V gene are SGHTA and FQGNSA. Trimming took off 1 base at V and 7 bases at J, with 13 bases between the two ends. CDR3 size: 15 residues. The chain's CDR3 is CASSLDSARVEKLFF. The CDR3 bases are TGTGCCAGCAGCTTAGATTCAGCCCGGGTTGAAAAACTGTTTTTT.

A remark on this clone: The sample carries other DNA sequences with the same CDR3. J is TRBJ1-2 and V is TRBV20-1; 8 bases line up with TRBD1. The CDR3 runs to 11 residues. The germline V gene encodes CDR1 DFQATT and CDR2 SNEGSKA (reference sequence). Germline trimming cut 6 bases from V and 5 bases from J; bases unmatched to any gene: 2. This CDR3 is CSAGTGYGYTF. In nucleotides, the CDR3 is TGCAGTGCCGGGACAGGATATGGCTACACCTTC.

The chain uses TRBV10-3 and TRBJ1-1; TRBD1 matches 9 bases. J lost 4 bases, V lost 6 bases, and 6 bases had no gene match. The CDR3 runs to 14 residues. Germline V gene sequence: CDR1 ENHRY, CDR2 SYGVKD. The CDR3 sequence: CAISQQGAGTEAFF. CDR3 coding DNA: TGTGCCATCAGCCAACAGGGGGCCGGCACTGAAGCTTTCTTT.

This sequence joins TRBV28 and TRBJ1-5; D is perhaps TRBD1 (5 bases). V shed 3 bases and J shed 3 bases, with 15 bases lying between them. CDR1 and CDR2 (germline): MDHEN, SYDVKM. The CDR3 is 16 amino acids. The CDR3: CASSFRGRGDNQPQHF. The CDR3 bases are TGTGCCAGCAGTTTTCGTGGCCGGGGGGACAATCAGCCCCAGCATTTT.

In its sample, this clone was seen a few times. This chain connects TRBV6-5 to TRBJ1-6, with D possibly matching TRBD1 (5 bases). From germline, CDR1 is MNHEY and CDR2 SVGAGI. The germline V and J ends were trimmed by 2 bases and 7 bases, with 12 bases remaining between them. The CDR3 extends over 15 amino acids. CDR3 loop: CASSYKGLLNSPLHF. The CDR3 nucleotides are TGTGCCAGCAGTTACAAGGGACTCTTAAATTCACCCCTCCACTTT.

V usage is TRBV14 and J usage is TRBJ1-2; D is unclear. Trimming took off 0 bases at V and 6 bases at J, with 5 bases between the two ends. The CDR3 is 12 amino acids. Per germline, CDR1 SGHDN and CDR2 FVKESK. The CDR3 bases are TGTGCCAGCAGCCAAGATGCAGATGGCTACACCTTC. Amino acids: CASSQDADGYTF. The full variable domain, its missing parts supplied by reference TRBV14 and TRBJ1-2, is EAGVTQFPSHSVIEKGQTVTLRCDPISGHDNLYWYRRVMGKEIKFLLHFVKESKQDESGMPNNRFLAERTGGTYSTLKVQPAELEDSGVYFCASSQDADGYTFGSGTRLTVV.

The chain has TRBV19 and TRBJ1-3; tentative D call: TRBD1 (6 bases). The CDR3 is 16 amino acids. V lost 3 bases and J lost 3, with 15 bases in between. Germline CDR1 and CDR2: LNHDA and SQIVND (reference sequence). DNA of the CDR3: TGTGCCAGTAGTATTCGCTCGGGGGCAGGTGGAAACACCATATATTTT. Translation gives CASSIRSGAGGNTIYF.

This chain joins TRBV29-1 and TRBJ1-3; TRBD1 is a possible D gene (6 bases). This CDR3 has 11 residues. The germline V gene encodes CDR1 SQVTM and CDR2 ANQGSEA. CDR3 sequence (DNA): TGCGGGGGCAGGGATGGAAACACCATATATTTT. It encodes CGGRDGNTIYF.

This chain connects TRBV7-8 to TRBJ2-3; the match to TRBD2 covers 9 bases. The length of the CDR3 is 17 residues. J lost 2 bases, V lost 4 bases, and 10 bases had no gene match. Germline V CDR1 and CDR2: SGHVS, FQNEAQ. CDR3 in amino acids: CASSSRLAESYTDTQYF. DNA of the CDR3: TGTGCCAGCAGCTCTCGACTAGCGGAGAGCTACACAGATACGCAGTATTTT.

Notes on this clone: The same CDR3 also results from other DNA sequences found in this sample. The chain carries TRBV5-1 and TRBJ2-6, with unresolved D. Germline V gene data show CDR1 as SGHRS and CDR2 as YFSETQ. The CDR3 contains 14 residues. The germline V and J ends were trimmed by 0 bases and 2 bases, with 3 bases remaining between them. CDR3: CASSLETGANVLTF. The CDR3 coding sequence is TGCGCCAGCAGCTTGGAAACTGGGGCCAACGTCCTGACTTTC. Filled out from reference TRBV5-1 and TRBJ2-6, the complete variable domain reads KAGVTQTPRYLIKTRGQQVTLSCSPISGHRSVSWYQQTPGQGLQFLFEYFSETQRNKGNFPGRFSGRQFSNSRSEMNVSTLELGDSALYLCASSLETGANVLTFGAGSRLTVL.

CDR3 sequence (DNA): TGTGCCTGGAAACGCAGGCTCTCTGGAAACACCATATATTTT. Protein product: CAWKRRLSGNTIYF. This sequence joins TRBV30 and TRBJ1-3; no clear D gene. The CDR3 sequence is 14 residues long. CDR1 is GTSNPN, CDR2 SVGIG, per germline (reference sequence). The germline V and J ends were trimmed by 4 bases and 0 bases, with 10 bases remaining between them.

The CDR3 spells CASSPDPAGAIQYF. CDR3 in DNA: TGTGCCAGCAGCCCAGACCCCGCGGGGGCCATTCAGTACTTC. The chain carries TRBV7-2 and TRBJ2-4, with a tentative D call TRBD2 (7 bases). CDR3 length equals 14 residues. Trimming stripped 5 bases from V and 9 bases from J, with 17 bases between. Germline CDR1 SGHTA, CDR2 FQGNSA.

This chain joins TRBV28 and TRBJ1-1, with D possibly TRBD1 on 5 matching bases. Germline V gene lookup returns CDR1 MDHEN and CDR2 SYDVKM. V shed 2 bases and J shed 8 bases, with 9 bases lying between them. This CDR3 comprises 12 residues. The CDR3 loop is CASSLGGLEAFF. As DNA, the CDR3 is TGTGCCAGCAGTTTAGGGGGGTTGGAAGCTTTCTTT.

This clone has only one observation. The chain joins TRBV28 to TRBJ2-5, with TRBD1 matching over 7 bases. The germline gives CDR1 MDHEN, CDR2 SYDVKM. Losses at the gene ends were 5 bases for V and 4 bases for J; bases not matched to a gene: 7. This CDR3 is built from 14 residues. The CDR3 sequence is CASSHRQGRETQYF. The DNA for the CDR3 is TGTGCCAGCAGTCACCGACAGGGACGAGAGACCCAGTACTTC.

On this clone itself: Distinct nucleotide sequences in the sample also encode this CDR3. CDR3 in amino acids: CASSPGTAYGYTF. The CDR3 coding sequence is TGTGCCAGCAGCCCCGGGACAGCCTATGGCTACACCTTC. This chain joins TRBV5-4 and TRBJ1-2, with 7 bases identical to TRBD1. The CDR3 is 13 residues long. Per the germline V gene, CDR1 is SGHNT and CDR2 is YYREEE (reference sequence). After removal of 4 bases from V and 4 bases from J, the junction contained 4 bases not matched to a gene.

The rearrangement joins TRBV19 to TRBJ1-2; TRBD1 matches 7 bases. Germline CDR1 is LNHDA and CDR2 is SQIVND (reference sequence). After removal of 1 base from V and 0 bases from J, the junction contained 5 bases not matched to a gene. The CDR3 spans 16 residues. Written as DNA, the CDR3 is TGTGCCAGTAGTATAGCCCGGACAGGCTCTAACTATGGCTACACCTTC. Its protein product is CASSIARTGSNYGYTF.

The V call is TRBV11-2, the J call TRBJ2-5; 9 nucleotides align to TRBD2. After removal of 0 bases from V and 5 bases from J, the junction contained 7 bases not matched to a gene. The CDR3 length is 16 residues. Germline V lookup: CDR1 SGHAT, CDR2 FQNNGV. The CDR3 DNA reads TGTGCCAGCAGCTTAGATCGAGTTAGCGGGAGTGAGACCCAGTACTTC. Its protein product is CASSLDRVSGSETQYF.

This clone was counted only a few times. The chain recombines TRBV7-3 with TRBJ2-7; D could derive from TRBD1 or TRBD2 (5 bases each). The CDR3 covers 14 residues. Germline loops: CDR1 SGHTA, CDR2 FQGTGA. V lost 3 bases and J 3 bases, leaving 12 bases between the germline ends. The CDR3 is CASSFRDGRYEQYF. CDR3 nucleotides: TGTGCCAGCAGCTTCCGGGACGGACGCTACGAGCAGTACTTC.